The rows below give T cell receptor beta chains drawn from one sample of a study of human T cells and chemical hapten exposure. One entry per CDR3 protein, called by TCRdb with MiXCR from the RACE reads. The sample holds under 90,000 distinct CDR3 sequences; over 6.5% are singletons and the top ten take about 1.4%. Sequencing was performed on whole blood. The origin of the receptors is a male donor in good health. Some clones in this sample may be carry-over from other donors' samples. Each CDR3 is given with its conserved first and last residue. Fields, in order: D gene, V gene, J gene, clone size, CDR3 protein, CDR3 DNA. D genes are given only for firm matches. The size entry is marked missing in some rows and otherwise reads once, few, many or a size class.

>-|TRBV4-1|TRBJ1-6|-
CASSQTSRTANSPLHF
TGCGCCAGCAGCCAAACGTCCCGGACAGCTAATTCACCCCTCCACTTT
>TRBD2|TRBV6-5|TRBJ2-7|-
CASSYGPSTSGTSYEQYF
TGTGCCAGCAGTTACGGTCCCTCGACTAGCGGGACCTCCTACGAGCAGTACTTC
>TRBD2|TRBV19|TRBJ2-1|-
CASGIRREASNEQFF
TGTGCCAGTGGGATCCGGCGGGAGGCGAGCAATGAGCAGTTCTTC
>-|TRBV29-1|TRBJ2-3|few
CSVEWLDSDTQYF
TGCAGCGTTGAATGGCTCGACTCAGATACGCAGTATTTT
>-|TRBV29-1|TRBJ2-3|many
CSVEEVSTDTQYF
TGCAGCGTTGAGGAAGTTAGCACAGATACGCAGTATTTT
>-|TRBV29-1|TRBJ2-6|many
CSVGAQARANVLTF
TGCAGCGTTGGGGCCCAGGCAAGGGCCAACGTCCTGACTTTC
>-|TRBV4-3|TRBJ1-1|many
CASSQDLRRTSEAFF
TGCGCCAGCAGCCAAGATCTCAGAAGGACAAGTGAAGCTTTCTTT
>-|TRBV27|TRBJ1-3|many
CASSSGATAGNTIYF
TGTGCCAGCAGTTCGGGGGCTACAGCTGGAAACACCATATATTTT
>-|TRBV7-8|TRBJ1-1|-
CASSREGLATEAFF
TGTGCCAGCAGCCGAGAGGGTCTGGCCACTGAAGCTTTCTTT
>-|TRBV7-8|TRBJ1-4|many
CASSLGPGWTNEKLFF
TGTGCCAGCAGCTTAGGCCCGGGGTGGACTAATGAAAAACTGTTTTTT
>-|TRBV14|TRBJ1-1|few
CASSQGSNTEAFF
TGTGCCAGCAGCCAAGGTTCGAACACTGAAGCTTTCTTT
>TRBD1|TRBV6-4|TRBJ2-3|many
CASSDSTGHTDTQYF
TGTGCCAGCAGTGACTCGACAGGGCACACAGATACGCAGTATTTT
>TRBD1|TRBV6-2/TRBV6-3|TRBJ1-5|-
CASSYLPGTGSNQPQHF
TGTGCCAGCAGTTATCTCCCTGGGACAGGAAGCAATCAGCCCCAGCATTTT
>TRBD1|TRBV4-3|TRBJ2-1|few
CASSQVTGGIGRNEQFF
TGCGCCAGCAGCCAAGTAACAGGGGGAATTGGTCGCAATGAGCAGTTCTTC
>TRBD1|TRBV5-1|TRBJ2-7|many
CASSANRGIAYEQYF
TGCGCCAGCAGCGCCAACAGGGGGATAGCCTACGAGCAGTACTTC
>TRBD1|TRBV6-5|TRBJ1-6|few
CASRSLDRAHNSPLHF
TGTGCCAGCAGGTCCCTCGACAGGGCACATAATTCACCCCTCCACTTT
>TRBD1|TRBV27|TRBJ1-5|-
CASAMSGDRVRQPQHF
TGTGCCAGCGCGATGTCTGGCGACAGGGTTCGGCAGCCCCAGCATTTT
>TRBD1|TRBV10-3|TRBJ1-1|-
CAIRGQGSDTEAFF
TGTGCCATCAGGGGACAGGGTTCGGACACTGAAGCTTTCTTT
>-|TRBV7-2|TRBJ1-5|-
CASSLAMRRDSNQPQHF
TGTGCCAGCAGCTTAGCGATGAGGAGGGATAGCAATCAGCCCCAGCATTTT
>-|TRBV6-2/TRBV6-3|TRBJ1-1|many
CASSYSPRLGTEAFF
TGTGCCAGCAGTTACTCGCCGAGGTTAGGCACTGAAGCTTTCTTT
>-|TRBV6-1|TRBJ2-5|-
CASSEAPGPPRETQYF
TGTGCCAGCAGTGAAGCGCCGGGCCCTCCAAGGGAGACCCAGTACTTC
>TRBD1|TRBV10-3|TRBJ1-3|many
CAISGQGLASGNTIYF
TGTGCCATCAGCGGACAGGGCCTGGCATCTGGAAACACCATATATTTT
>TRBD1|TRBV3-1|TRBJ1-4|many
CASSLQGGADEKLFF
TGTGCCAGCAGCCTCCAGGGGGGGGCTGATGAAAAACTGTTTTTT
>-|TRBV20-1|TRBJ2-4|-
CSARDQEDPKNIQYF
TGCAGTGCTAGAGATCAGGAGGACCCCAAAAACATTCAGTACTTC
>-|TRBV2|TRBJ1-1|few
CASSEAVTEAFF
TGTGCCAGCAGTGAGGCAGTTACTGAAGCTTTCTTT
>TRBD1|TRBV6-2/TRBV6-3|TRBJ1-5|few
CASSWWPGGRNQPQHF
TGTGCCAGCAGTTGGTGGCCAGGGGGCAGGAATCAGCCCCAGCATTTT
>TRBD1|TRBV6-1|TRBJ1-2|few
CASSERQGLDGYTF
TGTGCCAGCAGTGAGCGACAGGGTCTGGATGGCTACACCTTC
>-|TRBV7-9|TRBJ1-1|few
CASSRDSMNTEAFF
TGTGCCAGCAGCCGAGACAGCATGAACACTGAAGCTTTCTTT
>TRBD2|TRBV4-1|TRBJ2-3|few
CASSQDTGGPTDTQYF
TGCGCCAGCAGCCAAGATACGGGAGGGCCAACAGATACGCAGTATTTT
>-|TRBV11-2|TRBJ1-1|few
CASSLAGRGTEAFF
TGTGCCAGCAGCTTAGCGGGACGGGGCACTGAAGCTTTCTTT
>-|TRBV10-3|TRBJ2-6|few
CAISSTGALPGANVLTF
TGTGCCATCAGTAGTACCGGAGCGCTTCCTGGGGCCAACGTCCTGACTTTC
>-|TRBV12-3/TRBV12-4|TRBJ2-1|few
CASSRLVNEQFF
TGTGCCAGCAGCAGACTAGTCAATGAGCAGTTCTTC
>-|TRBV25-1|TRBJ2-1|-
CASSEDPYNEQFF
TGTGCCAGCAGCGAAGACCCCTACAATGAGCAGTTCTTC
>TRBD2|TRBV5-1|TRBJ2-7|-
CASSLETSGVYSYEQYF
TGCGCCAGCAGCTTGGAGACTAGCGGTGTCTACTCCTACGAGCAGTACTTC
>TRBD1|TRBV27|TRBJ2-3|-
CASSLYPGQGFPDTQYF
TGTGCCAGCAGTTTATATCCGGGACAGGGGTTTCCAGATACGCAGTATTTT
>-|TRBV6-2/TRBV6-3|TRBJ1-5|-
CASRSGPASNQPQHF
TGTGCCAGCAGGTCGGGCCCGGCTAGCAATCAGCCCCAGCATTTT
>-|TRBV3-1|TRBJ1-1|-
CASSQAYEAFF
TGTGCCAGCAGCCAAGCCTATGAAGCTTTCTTT
>TRBD2|TRBV7-6|TRBJ2-3|-
CASSLGTTSDTQYF
TGTGCCAGCAGTTTAGGGACTACTTCAGATACGCAGTATTTT
>-|TRBV18|TRBJ1-2|many
CASSKGHGYTF
TGTGCCAGCTCAAAAGGGCATGGCTACACCTTC
>-|TRBV12-3/TRBV12-4|TRBJ2-2|few
CASSFSGELFF
TGTGCCAGCAGTTTTTCAGGGGAGCTGTTTTTT
>TRBD1|TRBV3-1|TRBJ1-6|few
CASSQHRDRENSPLHF
TGTGCCAGCAGCCAACATCGCGACAGGGAAAATTCACCCCTCCACTTT
>-|TRBV3-1|TRBJ2-2|-
CASSQVAAGGELFF
TGTGCCAGCAGCCAAGTAGCGGCAGGCGGGGAGCTGTTTTTT
>TRBD1|TRBV10-3|TRBJ2-6|many
CAIGAGGSGANVLTF
TGTGCCATCGGAGCAGGGGGCTCTGGGGCCAACGTCCTGACTTTC
>-|TRBV7-9|TRBJ1-5|many
CASSLDGSNQPQHF
TGTGCCAGCAGCTTGGACGGTAGCAATCAGCCCCAGCATTTT
>-|TRBV7-9|TRBJ1-1|-
CASSLDEGLNTEAFF
TGTGCCAGCAGCTTAGACGAGGGTTTGAACACTGAAGCTTTCTTT
>-|TRBV20-1|TRBJ1-2|many
CSARGVPYGYTF
TGCAGTGCGAGGGGGGTACCCTATGGCTACACCTTC
>TRBD1|TRBV10-3|TRBJ1-5|-
CAIGAGQGEFESQPQHF
TGTGCCATCGGGGCCGGACAGGGGGAATTTGAGAGTCAGCCCCAGCATTTT
>TRBD2|TRBV5-5|TRBJ2-6|few
CASSPGLAGIGGANVLTF
TGTGCCAGCAGCCCCGGACTAGCGGGAATAGGTGGGGCCAACGTCCTGACTTTC
>TRBD2|TRBV12-3/TRBV12-4|TRBJ2-3|-
CASRGTSSSTDTQYF
TGTGCCAGCCGAGGGACTAGCAGTAGCACAGATACGCAGTATTTT
>-|TRBV20-1|TRBJ1-1|-
CSARVGSMNTEAFF
TGCAGTGCTAGAGTGGGCAGCATGAACACTGAAGCTTTCTTT
>-|TRBV29-1|TRBJ2-1|-
CSVVLGGAYNEQFF
TGCAGCGTTGTACTTGGGGGAGCCTACAATGAGCAGTTCTTC
>-|TRBV6-6|TRBJ2-5|-
CANSSWEEETQYF
TGTGCCAACAGTTCATGGGAAGAGGAGACCCAGTACTTC
>-|TRBV7-9|TRBJ1-6|few
CASSLVRRSGYNSPLHF
TGTGCCAGCAGCTTAGTGAGGAGATCGGGGTATAATTCACCCCTCCACTTT
>-|TRBV6-5|TRBJ2-2|few
CASSYSRSAINTGELFF
TGTGCCAGCAGTTACTCGAGATCCGCAATAAACACCGGGGAGCTGTTTTTT
>-|TRBV3-1|TRBJ2-1|many
CASSGGGIYNEQFF
TGTGCCAGCAGCGGGGGCGGGATTTACAATGAGCAGTTCTTC
>-|TRBV29-1|TRBJ2-6|many
CSVAGPSGANVLTF
TGCAGCGTTGCGGGGCCTTCTGGGGCCAACGTCCTGACTTTC
>-|TRBV19|TRBJ2-3|-
CASKKQGSTDTQYF
TGTGCCAGTAAAAAACAGGGCAGCACAGATACGCAGTATTTT